This TCR beta chain was sequenced in a study of T cells in Graves' hyperthyroidism and ophthalmopathy. RNA transcripts gave rise to amplified TCR beta CDR3 regions. TCR CDR3 regions were first amplified by RT-PCR with HTBI primers. From the multiplex PCR reads, TCRdb called clonotypes with MiXCR, one entry per CDR3 protein. The data show tens of thousands of distinct CDR3 sequences, roughly half seen once. At least ten counts were recorded for this clonotype. Material for sequencing was blood. The sequence derives from a man aged 40-49 years with Graves' ophthalmopathy.

CDR3 nucleotides: TGTGCCAGCAGGGCCATCACCTCTGGAAACACCATATATTTT. Translating it yields CASRAITSGNTIYF. The rearrangement joins TRBV19 to TRBJ1-3; maybe TRBD1 (5 bases). Trimming left V 9 bases short and J 0 bases short, with 12 bases between. The CDR3 has 14 residues. The V gene's germline CDR1 is LNHDA and CDR2 SQIVND (reference sequence).